Detailed here is one T cell receptor beta chain. The method was immunoSEQ multiplex PCR; TCRdb's version includes in-frame clones alone and lacks a portion of them. The sample carries 14,000 to 15,000 clones, less than 85% recorded once. The data originate from a study of OX40 agonist ivuxolimab in advanced cancers. This CDR3 comprises 19 residues. With 0 bases clipped from V and 0 bases from J, the junction kept 11 bases outside the gene matches. Germline CDR1 is SGHDN and CDR2 is FVKESK. The chain links TRBV14 to TRBJ1-5; 7 nucleotides agree with TRBD1. This TCR came from an adult with an advanced solid tumor such as melanoma, head and neck, liver or kidney cancer. This specimen consisted of CD4+ or CD8+ T cells sorted from blood, obtained in a trial of the OX40 agonist ivuxolimab. CDR3: CASSQEEPDQGDSNQPQHF. CDR3 sequence (DNA): TGTGCCAGCAGCCAAGAAGAACCTGATCAGGGGGATAGCAATCAGCCCCAGCATTTT.